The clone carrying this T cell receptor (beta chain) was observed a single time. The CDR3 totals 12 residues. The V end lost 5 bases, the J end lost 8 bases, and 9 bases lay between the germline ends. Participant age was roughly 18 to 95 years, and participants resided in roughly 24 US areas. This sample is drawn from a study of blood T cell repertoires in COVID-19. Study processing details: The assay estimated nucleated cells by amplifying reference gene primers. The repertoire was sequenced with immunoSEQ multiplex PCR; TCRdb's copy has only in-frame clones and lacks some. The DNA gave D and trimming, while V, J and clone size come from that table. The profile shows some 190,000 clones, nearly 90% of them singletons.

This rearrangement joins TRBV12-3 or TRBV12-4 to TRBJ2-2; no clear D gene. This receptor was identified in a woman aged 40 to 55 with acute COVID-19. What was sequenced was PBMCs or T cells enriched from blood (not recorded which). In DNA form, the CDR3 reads TGTGCCAGCAGTCCCTCCCGTGGGGAGCTGTTTTTT. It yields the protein CASSPSRGELFF.